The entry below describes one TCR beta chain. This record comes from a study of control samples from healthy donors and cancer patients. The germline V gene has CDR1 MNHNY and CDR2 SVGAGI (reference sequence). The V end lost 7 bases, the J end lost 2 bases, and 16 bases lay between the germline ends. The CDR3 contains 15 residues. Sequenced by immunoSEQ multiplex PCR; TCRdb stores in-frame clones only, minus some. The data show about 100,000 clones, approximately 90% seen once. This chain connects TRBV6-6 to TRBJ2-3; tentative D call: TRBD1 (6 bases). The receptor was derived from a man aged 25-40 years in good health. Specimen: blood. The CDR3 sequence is CASTQGQRDTDTQYF. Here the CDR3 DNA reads TGTGCCAGCACCCAAGGACAGAGAGACACAGATACGCAGTATTTT.